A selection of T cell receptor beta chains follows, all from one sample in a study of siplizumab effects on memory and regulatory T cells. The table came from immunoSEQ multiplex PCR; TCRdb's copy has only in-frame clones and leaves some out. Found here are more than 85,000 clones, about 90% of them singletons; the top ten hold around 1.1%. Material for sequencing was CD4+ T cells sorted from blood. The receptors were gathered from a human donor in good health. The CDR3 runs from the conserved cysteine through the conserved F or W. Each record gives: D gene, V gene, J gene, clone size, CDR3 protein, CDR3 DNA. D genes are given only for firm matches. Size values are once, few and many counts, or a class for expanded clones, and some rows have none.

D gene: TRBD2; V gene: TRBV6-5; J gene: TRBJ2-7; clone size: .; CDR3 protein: CASSYSGRALDEQYF; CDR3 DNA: TGTGCCAGCAGTTATAGCGGGAGGGCCCTTGACGAGCAGTACTTC
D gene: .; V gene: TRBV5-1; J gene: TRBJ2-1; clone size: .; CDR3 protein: CASSRGESSNEQFF; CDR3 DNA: TGCGCCAGCAGCAGGGGGGAGAGTTCCAATGAGCAGTTCTTC
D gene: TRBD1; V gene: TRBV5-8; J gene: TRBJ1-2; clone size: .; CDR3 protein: CASSSYYLQGSWGYTF; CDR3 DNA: TGTGCCAGCAGCTCATATTACCTACAGGGGAGCTGGGGCTACACCTTC
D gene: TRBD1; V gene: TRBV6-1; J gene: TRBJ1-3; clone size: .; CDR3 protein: CASDRGSGNTIYF; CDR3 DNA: TGTGCCAGTGACAGGGGGTCTGGAAACACCATATATTTT
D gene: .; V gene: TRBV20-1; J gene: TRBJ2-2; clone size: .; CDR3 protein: CSALAGELFF; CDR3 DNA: TGCAGTGCTCTTGCCGGGGAGCTGTTTTTT
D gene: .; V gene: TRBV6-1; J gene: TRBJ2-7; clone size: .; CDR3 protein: CASSESGVYEQYF; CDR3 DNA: TGTGCCAGCAGTGAATCTGGAGTATACGAGCAGTACTTC
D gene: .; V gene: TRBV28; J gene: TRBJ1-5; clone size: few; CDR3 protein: CASRILQGNQPQHF; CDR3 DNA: TGTGCCAGCAGGATCTTACAGGGTAATCAGCCCCAGCATTTT
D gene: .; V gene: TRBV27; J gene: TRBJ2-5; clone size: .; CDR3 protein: CASSFRYSAETQYF; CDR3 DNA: TGTGCCAGCAGTTTTCGTTACAGTGCAGAGACCCAGTACTTC
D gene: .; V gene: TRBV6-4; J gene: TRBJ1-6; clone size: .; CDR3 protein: CASSERMYSPLHF; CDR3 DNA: TGTGCCAGCAGTGAACGGATGTATTCACCCCTCCACTTT
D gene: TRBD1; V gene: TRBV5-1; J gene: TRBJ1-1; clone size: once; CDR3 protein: CASSLGQGASGTEAFF; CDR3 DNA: TGCGCCAGCAGCTTGGGACAGGGGGCGTCTGGCACTGAAGCTTTCTTT
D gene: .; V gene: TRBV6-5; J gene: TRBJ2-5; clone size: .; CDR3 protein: CASSITRREAQYF; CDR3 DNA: TGTGCCAGCAGTATAACGAGGAGGGAGGCCCAGTACTTC
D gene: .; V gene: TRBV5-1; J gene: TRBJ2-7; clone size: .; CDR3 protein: CASSSGTPRNYEQYF; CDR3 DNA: TGCGCCAGCAGCTCCGGGACCCCACGGAACTACGAGCAGTACTTC
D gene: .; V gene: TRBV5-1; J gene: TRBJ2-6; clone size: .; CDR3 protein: CASREGLSGANVLTF; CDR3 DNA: TGCGCCAGCAGAGAGGGTCTCTCTGGGGCCAACGTCCTGACTTTC
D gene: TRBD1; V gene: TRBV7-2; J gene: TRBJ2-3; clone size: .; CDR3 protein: CASSREAGQADTQYF; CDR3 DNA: TGTGCCAGCAGCCGAGAGGCGGGACAGGCAGATACGCAGTATTTT
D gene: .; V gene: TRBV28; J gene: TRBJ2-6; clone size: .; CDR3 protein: CASHPVNRASGANVLTF; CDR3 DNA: TGTGCCAGCCATCCAGTGAACCGTGCCTCTGGGGCCAACGTCCTGACTTTC
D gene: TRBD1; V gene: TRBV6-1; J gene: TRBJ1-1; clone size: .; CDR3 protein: CASSSQGATEAFF; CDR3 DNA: TGTGCCAGTTCCTCTCAGGGGGCTACTGAAGCTTTCTTT
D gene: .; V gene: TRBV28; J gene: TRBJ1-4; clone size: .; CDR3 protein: CASSPQPPEEEKLFF; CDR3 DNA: TGTGCCAGCAGTCCACAGCCTCCAGAGGAAGAAAAACTGTTTTTT
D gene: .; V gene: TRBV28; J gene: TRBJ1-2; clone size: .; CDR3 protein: CASSVGAAYYGYTF; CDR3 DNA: TGTGCCAGCAGTGTGGGGGCCGCATACTATGGCTACACCTTC
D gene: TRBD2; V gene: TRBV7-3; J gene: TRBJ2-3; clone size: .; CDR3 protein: CVSSLISGDYRQYF; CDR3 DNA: TGTGTCAGCAGCTTAATTTCGGGGGACTACCGGCAGTATTTT
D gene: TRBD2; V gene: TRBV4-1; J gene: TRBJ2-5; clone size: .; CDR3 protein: CASSQDGLAGAETQYF; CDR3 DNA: TGCGCCAGCAGCCAAGATGGTCTAGCGGGAGCAGAGACCCAGTACTTC
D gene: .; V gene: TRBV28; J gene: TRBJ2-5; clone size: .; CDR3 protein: CASSLGRPPPPRTQYF; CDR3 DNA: TGTGCCAGCAGTTTAGGCAGGCCGCCTCCCCCAAGGACCCAGTACTTC
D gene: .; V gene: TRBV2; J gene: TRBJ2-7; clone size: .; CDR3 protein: CAQGGGDLRAYEQYF; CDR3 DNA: TGTGCCCAAGGGGGGGGAGACTTAAGGGCCTACGAGCAGTACTTC
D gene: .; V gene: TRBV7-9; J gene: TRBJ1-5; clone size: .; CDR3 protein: CASGQDQQPQHF; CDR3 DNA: TGTGCCAGCGGGCAGGATCAACAGCCCCAGCATTTT
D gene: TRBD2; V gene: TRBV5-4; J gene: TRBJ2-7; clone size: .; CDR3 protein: CASSSPSGKQYF; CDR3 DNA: TGTGCCAGCAGCTCACCGAGCGGGAAGCAGTACTTC
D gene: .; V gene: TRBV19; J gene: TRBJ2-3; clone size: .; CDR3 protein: CASSIGVAATDTQYF; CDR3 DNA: TGTGCCAGTAGTATAGGAGTCGCGGCCACAGATACGCAGTATTTT
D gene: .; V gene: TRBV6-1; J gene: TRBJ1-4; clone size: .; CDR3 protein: CASTPGTANEKLFF; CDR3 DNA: TGTGCCAGCACCCCCGGGACGGCTAATGAAAAACTGTTTTTT
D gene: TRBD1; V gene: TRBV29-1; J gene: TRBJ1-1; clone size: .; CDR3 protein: CSVLTTGTGDTEAFF; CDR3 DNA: TGCAGCGTTCTAACCACCGGGACAGGGGACACTGAAGCTTTCTTT
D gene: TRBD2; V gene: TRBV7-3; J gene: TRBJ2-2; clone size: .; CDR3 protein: CASSPTGTRSPGELFF; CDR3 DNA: TGTGCCAGCAGCCCTACGGGGACTAGAAGTCCCGGGGAGCTGTTTTTT
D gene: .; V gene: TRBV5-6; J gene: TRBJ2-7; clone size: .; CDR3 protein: CASSSGPYGPYEQYF; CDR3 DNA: TGTGCCAGCAGCTCGGGACCCTACGGCCCTTACGAGCAGTACTTC
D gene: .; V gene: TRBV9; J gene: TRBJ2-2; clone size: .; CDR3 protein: CASSVVGENTGELFF; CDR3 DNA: TGTGCCAGCAGCGTAGTTGGGGAGAACACCGGGGAGCTGTTTTTT
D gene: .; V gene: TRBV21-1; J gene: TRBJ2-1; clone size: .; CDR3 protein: CASSIAGTIISSYNEQFF; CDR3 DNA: TGTGCCAGCAGCATCGCGGGAACTATCATAAGCTCCTACAATGAGCAGTTCTTC
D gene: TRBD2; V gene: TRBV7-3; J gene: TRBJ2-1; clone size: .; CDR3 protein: CASSLSSGGDEQFF; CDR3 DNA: TGTGCCAGCAGCTTATCTAGCGGGGGGGATGAGCAGTTCTTC
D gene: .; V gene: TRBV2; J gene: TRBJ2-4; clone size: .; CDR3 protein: CASSAEESAKNIQYF; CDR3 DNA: TGTGCCAGCAGTGCGGAGGAGAGCGCCAAAAACATTCAGTACTTC
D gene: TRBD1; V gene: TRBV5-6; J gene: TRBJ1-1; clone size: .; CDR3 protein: CASSATGGDEAFF; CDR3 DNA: TGTGCCAGCAGCGCGACAGGGGGCGATGAAGCTTTCTTT
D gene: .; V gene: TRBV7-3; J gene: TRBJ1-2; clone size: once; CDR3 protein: CASSPSGGYGYTF; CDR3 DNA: TGTGCCAGCAGCCCCAGTGGGGGTTATGGCTACACCTTC
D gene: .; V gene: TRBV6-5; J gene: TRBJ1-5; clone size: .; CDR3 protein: CASRHDKYSNQPQHF; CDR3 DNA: TGTGCCAGCAGACACGACAAGTATAGCAATCAGCCCCAGCATTTT
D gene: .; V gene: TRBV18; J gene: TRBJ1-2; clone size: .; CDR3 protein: CASSPPYSVQGDGYTF; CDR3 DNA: TGTGCCAGCTCACCACCGTACTCTGTCCAGGGTGATGGCTACACCTTC
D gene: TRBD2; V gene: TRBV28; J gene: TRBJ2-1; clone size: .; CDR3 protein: CASSLPGGRNEQFF; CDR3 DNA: TGTGCCAGCAGTTTGCCGGGAGGGCGGAATGAGCAGTTCTTC
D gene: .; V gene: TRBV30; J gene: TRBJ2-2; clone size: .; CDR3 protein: CAWSTYTGELFF; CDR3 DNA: TGTGCCTGGAGTACCTACACCGGGGAGCTGTTTTTT
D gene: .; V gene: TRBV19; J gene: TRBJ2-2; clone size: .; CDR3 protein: CASSYSVGELFF; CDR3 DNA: TGTGCCAGTAGTTACTCCGTCGGGGAGCTGTTTTTT
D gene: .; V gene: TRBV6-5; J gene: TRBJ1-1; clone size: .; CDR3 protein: CASSVTQAMGTKAFF; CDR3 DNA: TGTGCCAGCAGTGTTACACAGGCCATGGGGACGAAAGCTTTCTTT
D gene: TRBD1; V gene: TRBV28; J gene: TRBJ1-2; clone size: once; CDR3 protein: CASSGYRGYYGYTF; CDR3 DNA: TGTGCCAGCAGCGGATACAGGGGGTACTATGGCTACACCTTC
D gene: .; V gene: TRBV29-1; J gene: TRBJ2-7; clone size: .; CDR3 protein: CSAWRPADEQYF; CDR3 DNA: TGCAGCGCCTGGCGCCCAGCGGACGAGCAGTACTTC
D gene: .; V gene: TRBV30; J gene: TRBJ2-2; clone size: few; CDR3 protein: CAWTTREDLNTGELFF; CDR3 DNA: TGTGCCTGGACTACCCGGGAAGATCTTAACACCGGGGAGCTGTTTTTT
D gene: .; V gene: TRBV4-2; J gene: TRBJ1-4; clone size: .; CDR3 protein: CASRANNGLNEKLFF; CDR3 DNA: TGTGCCAGCAGAGCAAACAACGGTCTTAATGAAAAACTGTTTTTT
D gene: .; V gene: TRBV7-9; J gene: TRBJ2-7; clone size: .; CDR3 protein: CASSLQGNNYEQYF; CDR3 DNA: TGTGCCAGCAGCTTACAGGGTAATAACTACGAGCAGTACTTC
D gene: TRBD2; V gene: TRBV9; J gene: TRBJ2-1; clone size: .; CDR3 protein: CASSPRREVPYNEQFF; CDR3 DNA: TGTGCCAGCAGCCCCCGCCGGGAGGTGCCCTACAATGAGCAGTTCTTC
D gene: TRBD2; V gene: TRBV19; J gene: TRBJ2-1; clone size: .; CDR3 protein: CASSIPLAGVDEQFF; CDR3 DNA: TGTGCCAGTAGTATCCCCCTAGCGGGAGTCGATGAGCAGTTCTTC
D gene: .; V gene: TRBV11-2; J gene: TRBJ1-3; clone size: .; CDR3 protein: CASSLVDGSSGNTIYF; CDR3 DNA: TGTGCCAGCAGCTTAGTTGACGGAAGCTCTGGAAACACCATATATTTT
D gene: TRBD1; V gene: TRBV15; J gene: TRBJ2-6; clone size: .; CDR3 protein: CATRAGTGLYSGANVLTF; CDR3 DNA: TGTGCCACCAGAGCCGGGACAGGGTTGTATTCTGGGGCCAACGTCCTGACTTTC
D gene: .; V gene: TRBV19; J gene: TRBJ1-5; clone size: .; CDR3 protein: CASSIPPDQPQHF; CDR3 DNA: TGTGCCAGTAGTATCCCCCCGGATCAGCCCCAGCATTTT